These 13 T cell receptor beta chains originate from one sample sequenced in a study of T cell repertoires in cytomegalovirus infection. Via MiXCR, TCRdb re-called the reads, giving one row per CDR3 protein. The sample holds 200,000 to 250,000 distinct CDR3 sequences, 22% seen once. The sample taken for sequencing was CD8+ T cells from PBMCs. The receptor set was obtained from a human donor in good health (CMV status not recorded). Some clones in this sample may be carry-over from other donors' samples.

This clonotype was recorded many times. The rearrangement links TRBV7-9 to TRBJ2-5; a weak D match, TRBD1 (5 bases). Germline V lookup: CDR1 SEHNR, CDR2 FQNEAQ (reference sequence). V gave up 1 base and J gave up 3 bases, with 9 bases separating them. This CDR3 has 14 residues. CDR3 nucleotides: TGTGCCAGCAGCTTAGTCGGCAGGGAAGAGACCCAGTACTTC. Protein: CASSLVGREETQYF.

This clonotype was seen many times. The chain employs TRBV6-1 and TRBJ1-2; perhaps TRBD1 as D (5 bases). V gave up 8 bases and J gave up 8 bases, with 30 bases separating them. Germline V gene lookup returns CDR1 MNHNS and CDR2 SASEGT. The CDR3 has 17 amino acids. Here the CDR3 reads CASFYSFRQPGFGGYTF. The CDR3 DNA sequence: TGTGCCAGCTTCTATTCGTTCCGACAGCCGGGATTCGGAGGCTACACCTTC.

This rearrangement joins TRBV28 to TRBJ1-4, with D possibly matching TRBD1 (5 bases). V was cut by 7 bases and J by 0 bases, with 12 bases left in between. Germline V gives CDR1 MDHEN, CDR2 SYDVKM. There are 15 residues in the CDR3. The DNA of the CDR3 is TGTGCCAGCACCGCGGGGGGGGCAACTAATGAAAAACTGTTTTTT. Protein: CASTAGGATNEKLFF.

The chain couples TRBV12-5 to TRBJ1-2; 10 bases match TRBD1. V shed 6 bases, J shed 6 bases, and the junction held 4 bases outside the gene matches. Germline CDR1 and CDR2: LGHNT and FRNRAP. This CDR3 region has 13 residues. CDR3 sequence: CASGSGTGDGYTF. CDR3 DNA sequence: TGTGCTAGTGGCTCTGGGACAGGGGATGGCTACACCTTC.

V gene TRBV10-2 combines with J gene TRBJ2-5; 9 bases are shared with TRBD2. This CDR3 region has 15 residues. V lost 8 bases, J lost 3 bases, and 10 bases stayed unmatched. Germline CDR1 WSHSY, CDR2 SAAADI. In DNA, the CDR3 is TGCGCCAGCCTTCACCCGGGACTAGCCGAAGAGACCCAGTACTTC. Translating gives CASLHPGLAEETQYF.

In its sample, this clonotype was seen a few times. The chain uses TRBV28 and TRBJ2-3; 11 bases agree with TRBD2. The CDR3 has 20 amino acids. Germline CDR1 MDHEN, CDR2 SYDVKM. Trimming removed 6 bases from V and 6 bases from J; junction bases left unmatched: 23. CDR3 sequence (DNA): TGTGCCAGCAGCGCTCCGGTTAAGTGGGTAGCGGGGGGGCCGTTGGATACGCAGTATTTT. Protein sequence: CASSAPVKWVAGGPLDTQYF.

This clonotype was detected only a few times. This rearrangement joins TRBV7-9 to TRBJ2-7; D is perhaps TRBD2 (5 bases). Trimming shortened V by 4 bases and J by 1 base, and 8 bases separated the two germline ends. CDR3 length: 13 residues. The germline CDR1 and CDR2 sequences are SEHNR and FQNEAQ (reference sequence). The CDR3 DNA reads TGTGCCAGCAGCTGGAGCGGATCCTACGAGCAGTACTTC. Amino acid sequence: CASSWSGSYEQYF.

The rearrangement joins TRBV3-1 to TRBJ2-7; D possibly corresponds to TRBD2 (6 bases). CDR1 and CDR2 from the germline V gene are LGHDT and YNNKEL (reference sequence). V lost 4 bases and J lost 3, with 19 bases in between. The CDR3 consists of 16 residues. The CDR3 here is CASSRNQVLGGYEQYF. In DNA, the CDR3 is TGTGCCAGCAGCCGTAACCAGGTGCTGGGGGGCTACGAGCAGTACTTC.

This clonotype was seen repeatedly, ten times or more. The chain links TRBV7-2 to TRBJ2-5, with TRBD1 matching over 7 bases. CDR3 length: 15 amino acids. Per germline, CDR1 SGHTA and CDR2 FQGNSA. Trimming took 1 base from V and 0 from J; bases not matched to a gene: 2. CDR3 coding DNA: TGTGCCAGCAGCTTAGAGGGGGCCCACCAAGAGACCCAGTACTTC. It translates to CASSLEGAHQETQYF.

The rearrangement joins TRBV10-3 to TRBJ2-4, with D tentatively TRBD1 (6 bases). Germline lookup yields CDR1 ENHRY and CDR2 SYGVKD. This CDR3 contains 15 residues. Between the trimmed V and J ends, which lost 3 bases and 3 bases, there was a span of 12 bases. CDR3 in DNA: TGTGCCATCAGTGACGCAGGGGATAACAAAAACATTCAGTACTTC. The encoded protein is CAISDAGDNKNIQYF.

This clonotype is medium-sized (0.01 to 0.1%) by share. J is TRBJ1-3 and V is TRBV7-2, with D uncertain. This CDR3 is 15 amino acids long. The V and J ends lost 1 base and 1 base respectively, with 8 bases between them. Germline-derived CDR1 and CDR2 are SGHTA and FQGNSA. The CDR3 coding sequence is TGTGCCAGCAGCTTAGATTTCGGGTCTGGAAACACCATATATTTT. It encodes CASSLDFGSGNTIYF.

J is TRBJ2-5 and V is TRBV3-1, with D possibly TRBD1 on 6 matching bases. Germline V gives CDR1 LGHDT, CDR2 YNNKEL (reference sequence). The V gene lost 1 base and the J gene lost 2 bases, with 14 bases spanning the gap. The CDR3 sequence is 16 residues long. CDR3 sequence: CASSQGRLGTQETQYF. As DNA, the CDR3 is TGTGCCAGCAGCCAAGGTCGTTTGGGGACACAAGAGACCCAGTACTTC.

The rearrangement links TRBV19 to TRBJ1-5, with a weak D call TRBD1 (5 bases). Germline CDR1 is LNHDA and CDR2 is SQIVND (reference sequence). V gave up 6 bases and J gave up 1 base, with 10 bases separating them. The CDR3 has 14 amino acids. Here the CDR3 reads CASSKRDSNQPQHF. The DNA for the CDR3 is TGTGCCAGTAGCAAAAGGGACAGCAATCAGCCCCAGCATTTT.